Sequencing of this TCR beta chain was carried out in a study of T cells in Graves' hyperthyroidism and ophthalmopathy. Study findings and constraints: Blood samples included most of the expanded thyroid clonotypes exceeding 0.001.

Amplification of TCR beta CDR3 regions used RNA as the template. The HTBI primer set was used in a first-round RT-PCR of the TCR CDR3. MiXCR was run by TCRdb on the multiplex PCR reads, yielding one entry per CDR3 protein. The repertoire has around 280,000 distinct CDR3 sequences, 13% of them found once; the top ten carry roughly 8%. CDR1 is MNHEY, CDR2 SVGEGT, per germline. CDR3 size: 13 residues. V gave up 5 bases and J gave up 2 bases, with 10 bases separating them. This clonotype has ten or more counts. Its antigen is as yet unknown. Hyperthyroidism was newly diagnosed in patients aged 18 to 65 (duration under 2 months). In making diagnoses, clinical symptoms, serum thyroxine and TRAb, thyroid ultrasound and orbital computed tomography were all used.

The rearrangement joins TRBV6-2 or TRBV6-3 to TRBJ2-7; D is unclear. Sequencing used blood. This receptor was obtained from a woman aged 25 to 39 with Graves' hyperthyroidism that later progressed to Graves' ophthalmopathy. CDR3 loop: CASSPTSTYEQYF. CDR3 nucleotides: TGTGCCAGCAGTCCCACAAGTACCTACGAGCAGTACTTC.